Below, 5 T cell receptor beta chains from the same sample are listed, as sequenced in a study of spatial heterogeneity in lung cancer. Time point given: sample taken at primary tumor resection. Whole RNA, which was extracted from tumor, nontumor lung tissue or frozen PBMC, was sequenced without any cell sorting. TCRdb re-derived calls from the 5' RACE reads in MiXCR, one entry per CDR3 protein. This table holds approximately 92,000 distinct CDR3 sequences, less than 15% found once. The starting material was PBMCs, obtained at surgery. These receptors all come from a male donor with early-stage non-small cell lung cancer.

This chain joins TRBV28 and TRBJ2-3; D is undetermined. The CDR3 runs 12 residues. Trimming took off 3 bases at V and 6 bases at J, with 7 bases between the two ends. Germline V CDR1 and CDR2: MDHEN, SYDVKM. CDR3 nucleotide sequence: TGTGCCAGCAGTTTTAATGGGGATACGCAGTATTTT. It is translated as CASSFNGDTQYF.

This clonotype was recorded many times. The rearrangement links TRBV6-2 or TRBV6-3 to TRBJ1-2; tentatively, D is TRBD1 (5 bases). V gave up 5 bases and J gave up 4 bases, with 17 bases separating them. The CDR3 extends over 15 amino acids. Germline-derived CDR1 and CDR2 are MNHEY and SVGEGT. The CDR3, as DNA: TGTGCCAGCAGTAATCCTCAGGGTCTCGTCTATGGCTACACCTTC. This translates into CASSNPQGLVYGYTF.

This clonotype was picked up many times. The J gene is TRBJ2-6, the V gene TRBV4-3; 11 positions match TRBD2. Looked up from germline, CDR1 is LGHNA and CDR2 is YSLEER. The CDR3 consists of 20 residues. Trimming cost V 0 bases and J 2 bases; bases outside gene matches: 9. The CDR3 protein is CASSQDPALAGAAGANVLTF. CDR3 in DNA: TGCGCCAGCAGCCAAGACCCCGCACTAGCGGGAGCAGCTGGGGCCAACGTCCTGACTTTC.

CDR3 residues: CASSQDNGQGAYEQYF. CDR3 bases: TGCGCCAGCAGCCAAGATAACGGACAGGGGGCCTACGAGCAGTACTTC. The chain carries TRBV4-3 and TRBJ2-7; 10 bases align to TRBD1. Germline V CDR1 and CDR2: LGHNA, YSLEER. Unmatched junction bases numbered 4, after V lost 0 bases and J lost 2 bases. This CDR3 contains 16 residues.

This chain connects TRBV7-2 to TRBJ2-3; the match to TRBD2 covers 10 bases. V was pared by 6 bases and J by 0 bases, with 9 bases of the junction left unmatched. Germline values: CDR1 SGHTA, CDR2 FQGNSA. The CDR3 is made up of 17 amino acids. The CDR3 DNA follows: TGTGCCAGCAGGTCGCAACTAGCGGGGACTAGCACAGATACGCAGTATTTT. It encodes CASRSQLAGTSTDTQYF.